This T cell receptor beta chain came from a study of cytomegalovirus exposure and HLA in healthy donors. In the case of this clone: The antigen is undetermined.

Researchers ran the PCR with 60 Vbeta and 13 Jbeta primers. The table came from immunoSEQ multiplex PCR; TCRdb's copy has only in-frame clones and leaves some out. Of 200,000 or so clones listed, roughly 80% are singletons. The CDR3 spans 16 residues. Germline CDR1 reads MGHRA; CDR2 reads YSYEKL. V dropped 1 base and J dropped 5; count of bases not matched to a gene: 8. Study results and caveats: 87-base-pair reads could not separate some V segments, including TRBV6-2 and TRBV6-3.

The sample was PBMCs. The receptor was derived from a girl aged 5 to 17 in good health and CMV-seronegative. The chain joins TRBV4-1 to TRBJ2-5; 9 positions agree with TRBD1. The CDR3 protein is CASSQVGRTGVETQYF. The CDR3 DNA reads TGCGCCAGCAGCCAAGTTGGAAGGACAGGGGTTGAGACCCAGTACTTC.